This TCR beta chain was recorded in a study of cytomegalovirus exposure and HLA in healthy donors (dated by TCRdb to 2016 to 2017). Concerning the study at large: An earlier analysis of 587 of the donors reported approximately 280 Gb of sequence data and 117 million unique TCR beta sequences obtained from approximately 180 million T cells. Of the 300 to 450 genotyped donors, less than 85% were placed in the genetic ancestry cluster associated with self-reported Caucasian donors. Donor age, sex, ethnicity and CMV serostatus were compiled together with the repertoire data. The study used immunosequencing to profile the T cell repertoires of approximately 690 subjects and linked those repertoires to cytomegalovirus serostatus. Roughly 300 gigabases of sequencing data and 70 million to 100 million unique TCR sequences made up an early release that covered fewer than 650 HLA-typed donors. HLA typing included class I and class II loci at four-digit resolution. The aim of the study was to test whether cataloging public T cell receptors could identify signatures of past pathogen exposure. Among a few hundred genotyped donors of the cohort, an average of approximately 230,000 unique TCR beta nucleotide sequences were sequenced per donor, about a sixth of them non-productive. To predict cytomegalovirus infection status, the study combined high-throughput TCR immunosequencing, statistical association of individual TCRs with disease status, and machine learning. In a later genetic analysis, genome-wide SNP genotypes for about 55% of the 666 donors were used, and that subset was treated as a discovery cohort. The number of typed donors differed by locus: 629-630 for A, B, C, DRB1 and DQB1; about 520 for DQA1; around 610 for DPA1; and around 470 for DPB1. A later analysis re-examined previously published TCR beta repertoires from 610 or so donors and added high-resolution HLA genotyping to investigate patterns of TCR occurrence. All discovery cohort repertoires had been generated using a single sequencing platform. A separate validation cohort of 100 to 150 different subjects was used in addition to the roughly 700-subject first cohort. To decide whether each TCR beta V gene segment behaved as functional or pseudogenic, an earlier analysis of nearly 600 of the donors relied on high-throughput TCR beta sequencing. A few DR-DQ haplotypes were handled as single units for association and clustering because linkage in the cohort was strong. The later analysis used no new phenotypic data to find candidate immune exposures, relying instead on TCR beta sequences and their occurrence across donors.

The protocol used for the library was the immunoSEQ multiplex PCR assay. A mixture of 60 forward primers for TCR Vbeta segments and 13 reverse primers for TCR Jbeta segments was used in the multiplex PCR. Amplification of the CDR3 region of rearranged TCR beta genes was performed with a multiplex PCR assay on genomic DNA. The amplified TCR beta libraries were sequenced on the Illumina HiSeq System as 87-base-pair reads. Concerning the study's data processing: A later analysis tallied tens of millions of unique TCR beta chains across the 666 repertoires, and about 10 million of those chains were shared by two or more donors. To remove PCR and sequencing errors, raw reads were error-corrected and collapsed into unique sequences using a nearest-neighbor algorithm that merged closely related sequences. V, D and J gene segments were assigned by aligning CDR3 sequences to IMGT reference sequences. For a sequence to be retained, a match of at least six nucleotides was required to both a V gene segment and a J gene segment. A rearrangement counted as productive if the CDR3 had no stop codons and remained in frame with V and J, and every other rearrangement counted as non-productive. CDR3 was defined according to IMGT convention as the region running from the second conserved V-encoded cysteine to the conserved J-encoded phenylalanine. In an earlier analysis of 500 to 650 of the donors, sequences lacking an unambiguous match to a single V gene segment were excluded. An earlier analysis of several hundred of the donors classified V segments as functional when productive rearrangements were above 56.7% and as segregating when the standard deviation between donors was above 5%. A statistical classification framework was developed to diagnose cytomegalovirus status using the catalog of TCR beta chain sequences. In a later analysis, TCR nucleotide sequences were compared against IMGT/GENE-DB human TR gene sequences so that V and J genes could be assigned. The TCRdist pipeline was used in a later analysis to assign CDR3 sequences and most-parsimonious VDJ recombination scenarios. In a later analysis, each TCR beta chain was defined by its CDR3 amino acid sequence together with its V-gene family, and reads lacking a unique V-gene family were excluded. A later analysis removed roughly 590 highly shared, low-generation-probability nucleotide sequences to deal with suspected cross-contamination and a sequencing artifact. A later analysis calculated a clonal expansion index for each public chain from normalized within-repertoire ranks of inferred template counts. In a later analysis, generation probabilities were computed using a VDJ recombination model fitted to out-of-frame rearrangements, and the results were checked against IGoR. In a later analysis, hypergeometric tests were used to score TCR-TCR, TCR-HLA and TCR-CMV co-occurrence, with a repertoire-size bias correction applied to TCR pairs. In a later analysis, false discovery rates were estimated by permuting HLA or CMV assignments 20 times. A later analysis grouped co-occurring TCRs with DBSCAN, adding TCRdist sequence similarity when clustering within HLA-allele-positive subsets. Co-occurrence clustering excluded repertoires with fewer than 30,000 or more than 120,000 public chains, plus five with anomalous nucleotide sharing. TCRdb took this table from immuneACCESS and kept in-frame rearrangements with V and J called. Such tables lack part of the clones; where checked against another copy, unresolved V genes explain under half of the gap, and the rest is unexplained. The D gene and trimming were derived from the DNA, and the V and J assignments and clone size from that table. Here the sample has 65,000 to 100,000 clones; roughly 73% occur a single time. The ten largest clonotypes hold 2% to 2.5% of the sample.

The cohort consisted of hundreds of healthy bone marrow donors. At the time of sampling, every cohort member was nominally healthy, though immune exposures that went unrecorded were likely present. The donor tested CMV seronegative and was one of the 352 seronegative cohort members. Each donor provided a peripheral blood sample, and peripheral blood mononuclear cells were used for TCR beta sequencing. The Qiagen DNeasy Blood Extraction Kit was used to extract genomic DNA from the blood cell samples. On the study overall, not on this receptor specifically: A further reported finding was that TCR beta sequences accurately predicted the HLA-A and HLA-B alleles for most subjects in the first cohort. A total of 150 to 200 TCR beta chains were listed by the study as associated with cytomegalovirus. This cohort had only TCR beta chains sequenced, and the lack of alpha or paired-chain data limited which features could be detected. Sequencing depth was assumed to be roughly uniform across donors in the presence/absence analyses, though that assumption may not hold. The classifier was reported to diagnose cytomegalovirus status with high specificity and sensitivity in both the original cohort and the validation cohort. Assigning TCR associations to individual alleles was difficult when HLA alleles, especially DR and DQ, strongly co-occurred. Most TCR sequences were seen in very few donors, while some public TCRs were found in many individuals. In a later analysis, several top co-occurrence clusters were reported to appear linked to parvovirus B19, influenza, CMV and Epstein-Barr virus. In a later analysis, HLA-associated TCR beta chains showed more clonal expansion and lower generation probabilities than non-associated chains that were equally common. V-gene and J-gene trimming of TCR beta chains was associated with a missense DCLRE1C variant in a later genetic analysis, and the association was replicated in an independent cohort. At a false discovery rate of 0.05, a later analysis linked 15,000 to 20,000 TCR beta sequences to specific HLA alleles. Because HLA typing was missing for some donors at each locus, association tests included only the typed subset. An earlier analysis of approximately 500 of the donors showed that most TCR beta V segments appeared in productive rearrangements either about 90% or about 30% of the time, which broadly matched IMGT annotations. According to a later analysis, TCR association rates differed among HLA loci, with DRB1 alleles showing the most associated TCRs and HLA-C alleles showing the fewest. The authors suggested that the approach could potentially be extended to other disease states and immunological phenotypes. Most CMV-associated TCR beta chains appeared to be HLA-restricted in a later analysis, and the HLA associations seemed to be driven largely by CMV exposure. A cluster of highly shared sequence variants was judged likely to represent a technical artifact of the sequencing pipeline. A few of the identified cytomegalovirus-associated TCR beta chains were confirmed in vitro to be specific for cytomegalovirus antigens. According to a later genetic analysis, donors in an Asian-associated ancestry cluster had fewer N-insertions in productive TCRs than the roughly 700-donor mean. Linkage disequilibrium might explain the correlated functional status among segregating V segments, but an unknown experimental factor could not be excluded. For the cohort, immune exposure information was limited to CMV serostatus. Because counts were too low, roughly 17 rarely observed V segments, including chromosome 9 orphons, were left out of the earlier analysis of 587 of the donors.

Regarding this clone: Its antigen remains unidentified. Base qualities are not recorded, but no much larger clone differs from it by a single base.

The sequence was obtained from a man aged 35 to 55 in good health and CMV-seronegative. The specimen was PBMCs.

The DNA sequence is given as TGTGCCAGCAGCTTGATTCGTAGCGGGAGGGCCTTGGTGACAGATACGCAGTATTTT. This sequence encodes CASSLIRSGRALVTDTQYF. The rearranged segments are TRBV5-6 and TRBJ2-3, with 11 bases matching TRBD2. The CDR3, from cysteine to phenylalanine, totals 19 residues. Kept here is only the CDR3 DNA, which spans 57 bases and is read in frame from base 1. After removal of 1 base from V and 3 bases from J, the junction retains 13 bases not matched to a gene. The germline V gene provides CDR1 SGHDT and CDR2 YYEEEE.